These T cell receptor beta chains were read from a single sample in a study of blood T cell repertoires in COVID-19. This table comes from immunoSEQ multiplex PCR, and its TCRdb copy is limited to in-frame clones, with some not included. There are 250,000 to 300,000 clones in the sample; 75% to 90% occur only once, and roughly 1.6% lies in the top ten. The sequenced sample was peripheral blood. The origin of the receptors is a woman between 40 and 50 years old who had recovered from COVID-19. Each CDR3 is given with its conserved first and last residue. Fields, in order: clone size, D gene, V gene, J gene, CDR3 DNA, CDR3 protein. The D gene is left open where the match is weak. Expanded clones are given a class, and other clones once, few, many or no size at all.

>NA|NA|TRBV5-1|TRBJ1-2
TGCGCCAGCAGCGGAAAGGGGGTGAGGTATGGCTACACCTTC
CASSGKGVRYGYTF
>NA|NA|TRBV27|TRBJ1-1
TGTGCCAGCAGTTTATTTCGAGGCACTGAAGCTTTCTTT
CASSLFRGTEAFF
>NA|NA|TRBV5-6|TRBJ1-1
TGTGCCAGCAGCTTGGGCAGGGATACTGAAGCTTTCTTT
CASSLGRDTEAFF
>NA|TRBD1|TRBV15|TRBJ1-2
TGTGCCACCAGCACCATTATAGGGACAGGGGGCGGGTATGGCTACACCTTC
CATSTIIGTGGGYGYTF
>once|TRBD2|TRBV5-1|TRBJ2-7
TGCGCCAGCAGGACTAGCGGGCCAAACCTTTCCTACGAGCAGTACTTC
CASRTSGPNLSYEQYF
>NA|TRBD1|TRBV6-5|TRBJ2-1
TGTGCCAGCAGTTACATAGGACAGGGCTTAGATGAGCAGTTCTTC
CASSYIGQGLDEQFF
>NA|TRBD1|TRBV5-1|TRBJ2-1
TGCGCCAGCAGCTTAGGACAGGGGGGGCTTTACAATGAGCAGTTCTTC
CASSLGQGGLYNEQFF
>NA|TRBD1|TRBV19|TRBJ2-7
TGTGCCAGTAGTACCGGGACAGGGGGTTCCGAGCAGTACTTC
CASSTGTGGSEQYF
>NA|TRBD2|TRBV25-1|TRBJ2-3
TGTGCCAGCAGCCTGGGGGGGACTAGTACAGATACGCAGTATTTT
CASSLGGTSTDTQYF
>NA|TRBD1|TRBV6-6|TRBJ1-2
TGTGCCAGCAGGCGCGCGAACCGGGACAGCGGCTACACCTTC
CASRRANRDSGYTF
>once|NA|TRBV6-6|TRBJ2-3
TGTGCCAGCAGCCCTAGGGGGGGGAGTGGAGATACGCAGTATTTT
CASSPRGGSGDTQYF
>NA|TRBD2|TRBV7-8|TRBJ2-1
TGTGCCAGCAGCTTAGGGGGGGGACTGTACAATGAGCAGTTCTTC
CASSLGGGLYNEQFF
>NA|NA|TRBV2|TRBJ2-7
TGTGCCAGCAGTGGATTGTCGACACCATCCTACGAGCAGTACTTC
CASSGLSTPSYEQYF
>once|TRBD1|TRBV19|TRBJ1-2
TGTGCCAGTAGTGTGGACAGGGGGGTCTATGGCTACACCTTC
CASSVDRGVYGYTF
>NA|NA|TRBV9|TRBJ1-2
TGTGCCAGCAGCGTAGCACCCCAGGGAGGGGGCTACACCTTC
CASSVAPQGGGYTF
>NA|NA|TRBV18|TRBJ2-3
TGTGCCAGCTCACGGGGGCTGGAGGGCACAGATACGCAGTATTTT
CASSRGLEGTDTQYF
>NA|TRBD1|TRBV6-5|TRBJ2-1
TGTGCCAGCAGTCGAGGGACAGGGTGGAATGAGCAGTTCTTC
CASSRGTGWNEQFF
>NA|TRBD1|TRBV5-6|TRBJ2-3
TGTGCCAGCAGCCTACAGGGACAGGATTGGGGCGATCCTACGCAGTATTTT
CASSLQGQDWGDPTQYF
>NA|NA|TRBV2|TRBJ1-1
TGTGCCAGCAGTTTCAAACTCACTGAAGCTTTCTTT
CASSFKLTEAFF
>NA|NA|TRBV30|TRBJ1-1
TGTGCCTGGAGTGGCGGTAATGAAGCTTTCTTT
CAWSGGNEAFF
>NA|NA|TRBV14|TRBJ2-7
TGTGCCAGCAGCATGCGTCAGGGGTCCCTCTCCTACGAGCAGTACTTC
CASSMRQGSLSYEQYF
>few|NA|TRBV5-1|TRBJ1-6
TGCGCCAGCAGCTTGGAAGGCGCGGGTGGGAATTCACCCCTCCACTTT
CASSLEGAGGNSPLHF
>NA|TRBD1|TRBV19|TRBJ1-5
TGTGCCAGTAGGCTCGGGACAGGGGGCGATCAGCCCCAGCATTTT
CASRLGTGGDQPQHF
>NA|NA|TRBV28|TRBJ2-6
TGTGCCAGCAGTTTGCCCGGAGGTGGGGCCAACGTCCTGACTTTC
CASSLPGGGANVLTF
>once|TRBD1|TRBV24-1|TRBJ2-3
TGTGCCACCAGCGAAGTCGGGACAGGAGACACAGATACGCAGTATTTT
CATSEVGTGDTDTQYF
>once|NA|TRBV18|TRBJ2-7
TGTGCCAGCTCACCACCTTCCAGGCCCGGTGCGCAGTACTTC
CASSPPSRPGAQYF
>NA|TRBD2|TRBV27|TRBJ2-7
TGTGCCAGCAGTCCCATAGCGGGGGACTCCTACGAGCAGTACTTC
CASSPIAGDSYEQYF
>few|NA|TRBV3-1/TRBV3-2|TRBJ1-5
TGTGCCAGCAGCCAAGACTGGGCGGGGAATCAGCCCCAGCATTTT
CASSQDWAGNQPQHF
>NA|NA|TRBV12-5|TRBJ1-5
TGTGCTAGTGGTTCCCCCGGGGGTGGCAATCAGCCCCAGCATTTT
CASGSPGGGNQPQHF
>NA|TRBD2|TRBV9|TRBJ2-1
TGTGCCAGCAGCGCGCCGGGGGGGGCCGCCTACAATGAGCAGTTCTTC
CASSAPGGAAYNEQFF